These 26 T cell receptor beta chains originate from one sample sequenced in a study of radiation and T cells in renal cell carcinoma. The time point is: blood 2 weeks post-SBRT. Treatment reported: 15 Gy SBRT to primary tumor, nephrectomy 4 weeks later. Assay: immunoSEQ multiplex PCR; the TCRdb copy retains only in-frame clones and omits some. The data show 45,000 to 55,000 clones, about 80% seen once. The sample was blood, taken from a patient whose treatment included radiotherapy and nephrectomy. These TCRs come from a woman aged 70 to 79 with renal cell carcinoma.

This clone is a singleton in its sample. The chain carries TRBV4-3 and TRBJ2-1; D is unresolved. The V gene lost 4 bases and the J gene lost 6 bases, with 10 bases spanning the gap. The CDR3 runs to 13 residues. The V gene's germline CDR1 is LGHNA and CDR2 YSLEER. CDR3 DNA: TGCGCCAGCAGCCCGGGCCGAGGCAATGAGCAGTTCTTC. It codes for CASSPGRGNEQFF.

The V gene is TRBV6-5, the J gene TRBJ1-1, with D perhaps matching TRBD1 (5 bases). The CDR3 spans 14 residues. CDR1 MNHEY and CDR2 SVGAGI come from the germline V gene. The V end was cut by 2 bases, the J end by 1 base, with 8 bases between. The CDR3 spells CASSYGGENTEAFF. CDR3 in DNA: TGTGCCAGCAGTTACGGGGGAGAGAACACTGAAGCTTTCTTT.

The chain employs TRBV11-3 and TRBJ2-5; D could derive from TRBD1 or TRBD2 (5 bases each). The CDR3 length is 17 residues. V shed 4 bases and J shed 5 bases, with 23 bases lying between them. Germline-derived CDR1 and CDR2 are SGHNT and YENEEA. The CDR3 coding sequence is TGTGCCAGCAGCTCACCGGGAAACAATCCAGGGTTGGAGACCCAGTACTTC. It yields the protein CASSSPGNNPGLETQYF.

This clone has only one observation. The genes are TRBV6-5 and TRBJ2-5, with TRBD2 as a possible D gene (6 bases). The germline V and J ends were trimmed by 4 bases and 1 base, with 13 bases remaining between them. Germline V gene lookup returns CDR1 MNHEY and CDR2 SVGAGI. CDR3 length equals 15 residues. The CDR3 loop reads CASSSYAGSQETQYF. The CDR3 nucleotides read TGTGCCAGCAGTTCCTATGCCGGGAGCCAAGAGACCCAGTACTTC.

The J gene is TRBJ2-3, the V gene TRBV6-4; maybe TRBD1 (6 bases). Looked up from germline, CDR1 is MRHNA and CDR2 is SNTAGT. CDR3 size: 14 residues. With 0 bases removed from V and 6 bases from J, the gap between germline ends came to 10 bases. CDR3 coding DNA: TGTGCCAGCAGTGACTCGGGGGCGCGGGATACGCAGTATTTT. It codes for CASSDSGARDTQYF.

The chain uses TRBV5-5 and TRBJ2-3; D is unresolved. The CDR3 totals 13 residues. Trimming stripped 1 base from V and 5 bases from J, with 8 bases between. CDR1 and CDR2 from the germline V gene are SGHKS and YYEKEE (reference sequence). The CDR3 reads CASSLLRGDTQYF. The CDR3 DNA reads TGTGCCAGCAGCTTGTTGCGTGGAGATACGCAGTATTTT.

V and J are TRBV11-3 and TRBJ2-2; the match to TRBD1 covers 7 bases. CDR1 is SGHNT, CDR2 YENEEA, per germline. J gave up 5 bases and V 0 bases, and 3 bases lay outside the gene matches. The CDR3 loop spans 15 amino acids. The CDR3, as DNA: TGTGCCAGCAGCTTAGAAGGGGGCGAGACCGGGGAGCTGTTTTTT. Translation: CASSLEGGETGELFF.

The chain carries TRBV7-3 and TRBJ2-1; TRBD2 is a possible D gene (6 bases). V was pared by 0 bases and J by 10 bases, with 7 bases between. Germline CDR1 reads SGHTA; CDR2 reads FQGTGA. This CDR3 comprises 12 residues. CDR3 sequence reads: CASSLTEGEQFF. CDR3 in DNA: TGTGCCAGCAGCTTAACGGAGGGGGAGCAGTTCTTC. The full variable domain, in which reference TRBV7-3 and TRBJ2-1 provide the parts outside the CDR3, is GAGVSQTPSNKVTEKGKYVELRCDPISGHTALYWYRQSLGQGPEFLIYFQGTGAADDSGLPNDRFFAVRPEGSVSTLKIQRTERGDSAVYLCASSLTEGEQFFGPGTRLTVL.

This rearrangement joins TRBV5-1 to TRBJ1-1; D possibly corresponds to TRBD1 (5 bases). This CDR3 region has 16 residues. CDR1 and CDR2 from the germline V gene are SGHRS and YFSETQ. The V gene lost 0 bases and the J gene lost 8 bases, with 20 bases spanning the gap. The CDR3 here is CASSLAWDRGRDEAFF. CDR3 DNA sequence: TGCGCCAGCAGCTTGGCTTGGGACCGAGGAAGGGACGAAGCTTTCTTT.

The J gene is TRBJ1-1, the V gene TRBV18; TRBD1 might be the D (6 bases). Trimming pared 3 bases from V and 1 base from J, leaving 21 bases between. Germline V lookup: CDR1 KGHSH, CDR2 LQKENI. The CDR3 length is 18 residues. As DNA, the CDR3 is TGTGCCAGCTCACCTTTGGTACAGGGAAGAGTTCGGAACACTGAAGCTTTCTTT. Amino acids: CASSPLVQGRVRNTEAFF. The complete variable domain, with remaining parts taken from reference TRBV18 and TRBJ1-1, reads NAGVMQNPRHLVRRRGQEARLRCSPMKGHSHVYWYRQLPEEGLKFMVYLQKENIIDESGMPKERFSAEFPKEGPSILRIQQVVRGDSAAYFCASSPLVQGRVRNTEAFFGQGTRLTVV.

As concerns this clone: The sample contains more than one DNA sequence encoding this CDR3. The chain is built from TRBV18 and TRBJ1-1, with TRBD1 matching 8 bases. V trimming: 2 bases; J trimming: 1 base; junction bases outside the gene matches: 0. Per germline, CDR1 KGHSH and CDR2 LQKENI. The CDR3 covers 14 residues. Here the CDR3 reads CASSPGQGNTEAFF. CDR3 DNA: TGTGCCAGCTCACCAGGACAGGGGAACACTGAAGCTTTCTTT.

CDR3 bases: TGTGCCAGCAGCCCAGGGACAGGGGTCTACGAGCAGTACTTC. Amino acid sequence: CASSPGTGVYEQYF. The V call is TRBV7-2, the J call TRBJ2-7; 10 positions agree with TRBD1. The CDR3 loop spans 14 amino acids. V shed 5 bases, J shed 3 bases, and the junction held 4 bases outside the gene matches. Germline V lookup: CDR1 SGHTA, CDR2 FQGNSA.

The gene calls are TRBV6-6 and TRBJ2-1, with a weak D call TRBD1 (6 bases). Germline CDR1 MNHNY, CDR2 SVGAGI (reference sequence). Trimming removed 5 bases from V and 10 bases from J, with 18 bases in between. The CDR3 runs to 14 residues. CDR3 loop: CASSPRDTLREQFF. CDR3 coding DNA: TGTGCCAGCAGTCCCCGGGACACTCTTAGGGAGCAGTTCTTC.

The V and J genes are TRBV5-1 and TRBJ1-5; D is uncertain. V lost 1 base and J lost 0, with 11 bases in between. The germline V gene has CDR1 SGHRS and CDR2 YFSETQ. The CDR3 has 16 amino acids. CDR3 loop: CASSLIPGDSNQPQHF. CDR3 nucleotide sequence: TGCGCCAGCAGCTTGATTCCAGGAGATAGCAATCAGCCCCAGCATTTT.

A single count supports this clone. The chain employs TRBV19 and TRBJ2-2; maybe TRBD1 (5 bases). The CDR3 contains 15 residues. Germline lookup yields CDR1 LNHDA and CDR2 SQIVND (reference sequence). Between the trimmed V and J ends, which lost 8 bases and 1 base, there was a span of 14 bases. CDR3 sequence: CASFLGQGNTGELFF. The CDR3 coding sequence is TGTGCCAGTTTCTTGGGGCAGGGGAACACCGGGGAGCTGTTTTTT.

The chain couples TRBV14 to TRBJ1-2; 10 nucleotides agree with TRBD1. The junction had 9 bases not matched to a gene; V was cut back by 1 base and J by 7 bases. CDR1 and CDR2 from the germline V gene are SGHDN and FVKESK. CDR3 length equals 16 residues. CDR3 in DNA: TGTGCCAGCAGCCAAGTCAAGACAGGGGGCCAGGGTGGCTACACCTTC. It translates to CASSQVKTGGQGGYTF. Full variable domain (rest looked up from reference TRBV14 and TRBJ1-2): EAGVTQFPSHSVIEKGQTVTLRCDPISGHDNLYWYRRVMGKEIKFLLHFVKESKQDESGMPNNRFLAERTGGTYSTLKVQPAELEDSGVYFCASSQVKTGGQGGYTFGSGTRLTVV.

This clone was seen more than once but under ten times. The V call is TRBV7-9, the J call TRBJ1-2, with 7 bases lining up with TRBD1. Germline values: CDR1 SEHNR, CDR2 FQNEAQ (reference sequence). V dropped 6 bases and J dropped 6; count of bases not matched to a gene: 10. This CDR3 contains 14 residues. In nucleotides, the CDR3 is TGTGCCAGCAGGGGACAGCCCCGGAGGGATGGCTACACCTTC. Translation: CASRGQPRRDGYTF.

V and J are TRBV15 and TRBJ2-7, with unresolved D. V was clipped by 5 bases and J by 3 bases, with 14 bases between them. This CDR3 is 14 amino acids long. The germline gives CDR1 LNHNV, CDR2 YYDKDF (reference sequence). The CDR3 region has the DNA TGTGCCACCAGCTCGTCCGACAATTACTACGAGCAGTACTTC. Translated, it gives CATSSSDNYYEQYF.

This clone was observed a few times. V is TRBV5-3 and J is TRBJ1-5; D is possibly TRBD1 (5 bases). TRBV5-3 is an ORF for which the function is uncertain. Trimming removed 6 bases at V and 4 bases at J, with 11 bases between. The CDR3 consists of 13 residues. CDR3 DNA: TGTGCCAGAATATACAGGCTGAATCAGCCCCAGCATTTT. The encoded protein is CARIYRLNQPQHF.

J is TRBJ1-5 and V is TRBV19; 7 bases match TRBD1. From germline, CDR1 is LNHDA and CDR2 SQIVND (reference sequence). CDR3 length equals 12 residues. V gave up 7 bases and J gave up 5 bases; unmatched junction bases: 2. CDR3 residues: CASTDRDQPQHF. The CDR3 DNA follows: TGTGCCAGTACCGACAGGGATCAGCCCCAGCATTTT.

The CDR3: CASSITEKLFF. CDR3 sequence (DNA): TGTGCCAGTAGTATAACCGAAAAACTGTTTTTT. J is TRBJ1-4 and V is TRBV19; D call uncertain. CDR1 is LNHDA, CDR2 SQIVND, per germline (reference sequence). Trimming shortened V by 2 bases and J by 8 bases, and 3 bases separated the two germline ends. The CDR3 totals 11 residues.

This clone was counted only a few times. The V and J genes are TRBV7-3 and TRBJ1-2; D gene uncertain. The germline V gene encodes CDR1 SGHTA and CDR2 FQGTGA. V was clipped by 5 bases and J by 3 bases, with 10 bases between them. This CDR3 comprises 13 residues. CDR3 sequence reads: CASSLAPDYGYTF. The DNA for the CDR3 is TGTGCCAGCAGCCTAGCCCCGGACTATGGCTACACCTTC. Full variable domain (missing parts from reference TRBV7-3 and TRBJ1-2): GAGVSQTPSNKVTEKGKYVELRCDPISGHTALYWYRQSLGQGPEFLIYFQGTGAADDSGLPNDRFFAVRPEGSVSTLKIQRTERGDSAVYLCASSLAPDYGYTFGSGTRLTVV.

The chain joins TRBV5-6 to TRBJ2-7; no reliable D call. The V gene lost 3 bases and the J gene lost 5 bases, with 12 bases spanning the gap. Germline CDR1 reads SGHDT; CDR2 reads YYEEEE. The CDR3 contains 13 residues. The CDR3 region has the DNA TGTGCCAGCAGCTACACGGGTTACGACGAGCAGTACTTC. This translates into CASSYTGYDEQYF.

The CDR3 here is CASSQAGGFDNEQFF. The CDR3 DNA sequence: TGCGCCAGCAGCCAAGCGGGGGGTTTCGACAATGAGCAGTTCTTC. The chain uses TRBV4-1 and TRBJ2-1; 7 bases map to TRBD2. The ends lost 1 base at V and 5 bases at J; junction bases unmatched: 5. The CDR3 sequence is 15 residues long. Germline loops: CDR1 MGHRA, CDR2 YSYEKL.

The V and J genes are TRBV14 and TRBJ1-6, with TRBD1 identical over 8 bases. The ends lost 4 bases at V and 9 bases at J; junction bases unmatched: 8. Germline assignment: CDR1 SGHDN and CDR2 FVKESK. The CDR3 covers 15 residues. The CDR3 reads CASSPNTGGISPLHF. CDR3 in DNA: TGTGCCAGCAGCCCGAACACAGGGGGGATTTCACCCCTCCACTTT.

This clone has only a few counts. This sequence joins TRBV2 and TRBJ1-5; D is possibly TRBD1 (6 bases). CDR1 and CDR2 from the germline V gene are SNHLY and FYNNEI. V lost 2 bases and J 0 bases, leaving 14 bases between the germline ends. The CDR3 contains 17 residues. CDR3 DNA sequence: TGTGCCAGCAGTGAATGGGGCCAGGGGCCTAGCAATCAGCCCCAGCATTTT. It specifies CASSEWGQGPSNQPQHF.